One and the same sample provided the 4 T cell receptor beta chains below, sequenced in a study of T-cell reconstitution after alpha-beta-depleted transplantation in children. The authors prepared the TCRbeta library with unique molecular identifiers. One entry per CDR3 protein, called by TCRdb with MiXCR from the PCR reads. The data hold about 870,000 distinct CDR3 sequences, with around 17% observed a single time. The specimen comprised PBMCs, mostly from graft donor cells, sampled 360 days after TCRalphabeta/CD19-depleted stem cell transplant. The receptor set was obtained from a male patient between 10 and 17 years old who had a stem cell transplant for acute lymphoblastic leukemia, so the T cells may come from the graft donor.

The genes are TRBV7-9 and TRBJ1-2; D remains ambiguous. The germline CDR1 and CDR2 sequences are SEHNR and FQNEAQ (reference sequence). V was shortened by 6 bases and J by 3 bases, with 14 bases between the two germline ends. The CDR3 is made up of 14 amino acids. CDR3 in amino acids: CASRLDGVDYGYTF. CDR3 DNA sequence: TGTGCCAGCAGGCTTGACGGGGTGGACTATGGCTACACCTTC.

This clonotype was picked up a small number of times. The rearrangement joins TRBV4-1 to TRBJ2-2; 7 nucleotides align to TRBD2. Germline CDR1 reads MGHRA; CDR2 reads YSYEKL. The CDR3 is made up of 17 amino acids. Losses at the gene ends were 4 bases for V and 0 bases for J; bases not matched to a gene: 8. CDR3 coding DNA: TGCGCCAGCAGCCCCTCGGGTGGGGGGGCGAACACCGGGGAGCTGTTTTTT. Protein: CASSPSGGGANTGELFF.

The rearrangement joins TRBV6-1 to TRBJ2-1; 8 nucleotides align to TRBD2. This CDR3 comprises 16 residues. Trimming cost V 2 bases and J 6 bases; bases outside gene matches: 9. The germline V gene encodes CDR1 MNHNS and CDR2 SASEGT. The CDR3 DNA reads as TGTGCCAGCAGTGAACAAGCGGGAGCGTCGGGCAATGAGCAGTTCTTC. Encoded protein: CASSEQAGASGNEQFF.

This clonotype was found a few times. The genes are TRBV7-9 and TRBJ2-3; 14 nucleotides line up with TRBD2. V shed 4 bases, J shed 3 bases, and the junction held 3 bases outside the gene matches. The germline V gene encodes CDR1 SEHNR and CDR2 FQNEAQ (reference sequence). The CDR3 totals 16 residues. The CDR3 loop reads CASSYRTSGRTDTQYF. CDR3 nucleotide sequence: TGTGCCAGCAGCTACAGGACTAGCGGGAGGACAGATACGCAGTATTTT. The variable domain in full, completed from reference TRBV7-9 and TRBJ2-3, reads DTGVSQNPRHKITKRGQNVTFRCDPISEHNRLYWYRQTLGQGPEFLTYFQNEAQLEKSRLLSDRFSAERPKGSFSTLEIQRTEQGDSAMYLCASSYRTSGRTDTQYFGPGTRLTVL.